These T cell receptor beta chains were read from a single sample in a study of T cells in narcolepsy. Measured with immunoSEQ multiplex PCR; TCRdb has only the in-frame clones, and not every one. The sample has about 35,000 clones, roughly 80% seen once. The sequenced sample was memory (CD45RA-) CD4+ T cells from blood. These receptors all come from a human donor in good health. Both conserved end residues are part of each CDR3. The D gene is left open where the match is weak. Clone size is given for some rows only: seen once, a few or many times, or a class if the clone is expanded.

j_call: TRBJ2-6; v_call: TRBV6-1; clone_size: -; d_call: -; cdr3_aa: CASSELGPGKGANVLTF
j_call: TRBJ2-7; v_call: TRBV19; clone_size: -; d_call: TRBD2; cdr3_aa: CASRKTSGVTYEQYF
j_call: TRBJ1-2; v_call: TRBV7-2; clone_size: -; d_call: TRBD1; cdr3_aa: CASSLSPDRAQRNGYTF
j_call: TRBJ2-1; v_call: TRBV5-6; clone_size: -; d_call: -; cdr3_aa: CASSLAYEQFF
j_call: TRBJ1-2; v_call: TRBV4-3; clone_size: -; d_call: TRBD1; cdr3_aa: CASSQAGAGGDGYTF
j_call: TRBJ2-7; v_call: TRBV28; clone_size: -; d_call: TRBD2; cdr3_aa: CASSVLAGGTYEQYF
j_call: TRBJ2-1; v_call: TRBV18; clone_size: -; d_call: -; cdr3_aa: CASSPDQATYNEQFF
j_call: TRBJ1-1; v_call: TRBV2; clone_size: few; d_call: TRBD1; cdr3_aa: CASSLQGAGNTEAFF
j_call: TRBJ2-2; v_call: TRBV6-5; clone_size: -; d_call: TRBD2; cdr3_aa: CATGLAGPLGELFF
j_call: TRBJ2-6; v_call: TRBV7-3; clone_size: -; d_call: -; cdr3_aa: CASSSNSGNWDSGANVLTF
j_call: TRBJ2-1; v_call: TRBV21-1; clone_size: -; d_call: -; cdr3_aa: CASSRWASRYYNEQFF
j_call: TRBJ2-7; v_call: TRBV7-8; clone_size: -; d_call: -; cdr3_aa: CASSPLGGPYEQYF
j_call: TRBJ2-1; v_call: TRBV11-3; clone_size: -; d_call: -; cdr3_aa: CASSSSWGELNEQFF
j_call: TRBJ2-7; v_call: TRBV6-6; clone_size: -; d_call: TRBD2; cdr3_aa: CASSPGGEQYF
j_call: TRBJ2-7; v_call: TRBV5-1; clone_size: -; d_call: TRBD2; cdr3_aa: CASSRGLAEGYEQYF
j_call: TRBJ1-6; v_call: TRBV7-3; clone_size: -; d_call: TRBD1; cdr3_aa: CASSSGDSSSPLHF
j_call: TRBJ1-2; v_call: TRBV10-2; clone_size: once; d_call: -; cdr3_aa: CASTRGWSEAGYTF
j_call: TRBJ1-1; v_call: TRBV19; clone_size: -; d_call: -; cdr3_aa: CASSYRDTPGAEAFF
j_call: TRBJ1-4; v_call: TRBV29-1; clone_size: -; d_call: -; cdr3_aa: CSVEGGGRATNEKLFF
j_call: TRBJ1-1; v_call: TRBV7-2; clone_size: -; d_call: TRBD1; cdr3_aa: CASSSGTANTEAFF
j_call: TRBJ1-3; v_call: TRBV9; clone_size: -; d_call: TRBD1; cdr3_aa: CASSVEQGAGNTIYF
j_call: TRBJ2-3; v_call: TRBV18; clone_size: -; d_call: TRBD2; cdr3_aa: CASSPLTTSVGTDTQYF
j_call: TRBJ2-7; v_call: TRBV18; clone_size: -; d_call: TRBD2; cdr3_aa: CASSPNGGGYEQYF
j_call: TRBJ1-5; v_call: TRBV6-1; clone_size: -; d_call: TRBD1; cdr3_aa: CASGLGQYSNQPQHF
j_call: TRBJ2-7; v_call: TRBV4-1; clone_size: -; d_call: -; cdr3_aa: CASSQAGYEQYF
j_call: TRBJ2-5; v_call: TRBV7-2; clone_size: -; d_call: TRBD2; cdr3_aa: CASSSGTSGNQYF
j_call: TRBJ1-2; v_call: TRBV6-1; clone_size: -; d_call: -; cdr3_aa: CASSDRTGDYGYTF
j_call: TRBJ2-1; v_call: TRBV2; clone_size: few; d_call: TRBD1; cdr3_aa: CAGSSTGENEQFF
j_call: TRBJ2-4; v_call: TRBV27; clone_size: once; d_call: -; cdr3_aa: CASTRPGQYF
j_call: TRBJ2-3; v_call: TRBV5-6; clone_size: -; d_call: TRBD1; cdr3_aa: CASSSLGQGASDTQYF